These 21 T cell receptor beta chains share one sample of origin, sequenced in a study of blood T cell repertoires in COVID-19. Assay used: immunoSEQ multiplex PCR; TCRdb lists only in-frame clones, some missing. The data show 100,000 to 150,000 clones, roughly 84% seen once. The sample was PBMCs or T cells enriched from blood (not recorded which). All receptors come from a woman in her 30s who had recovered from COVID-19.

The chain combines TRBV7-2 with TRBJ2-1; 12 bases align to TRBD2. Unmatched junction bases numbered 4, after V lost 5 bases and J lost 5 bases. This CDR3 contains 15 residues. From germline, CDR1 is SGHTA and CDR2 FQGNSA. CDR3: CASSRTSGENNEQFF. The CDR3 bases are TGTGCCAGCAGCCGGACTAGCGGGGAAAACAATGAGCAGTTCTTC.

The chain recombines TRBV7-2 with TRBJ2-5; perhaps TRBD1 as D (8 bases). Germline lookup yields CDR1 SGHTA and CDR2 FQGNSA. Trimming took 4 bases from V and 4 from J, leaving 16 bases between them. This CDR3 comprises 15 residues. In nucleotides, the CDR3 is TGTGCCAGCAGCTGGACTACAGGGGGGGGAGAGACCCAGTACTTC. This encodes CASSWTTGGGETQYF.

This chain joins TRBV30 and TRBJ1-5; 8 bases agree with TRBD1. Germline loops: CDR1 GTSNPN, CDR2 SVGIG (reference sequence). CDR3 length: 17 residues. Trimming removed 2 bases from V and 2 bases from J; junction bases left unmatched: 11. This CDR3 is CAWSPRTGREGNQPQHF. The CDR3 nucleotides read TGTGCCTGGAGTCCCCGGACAGGGAGAGAGGGCAATCAGCCCCAGCATTTT. Full variable domain (remainder filled in from reference TRBV30 and TRBJ1-5): SQTIHQWPATLVQPVGSPLSLECTVEGTSNPNLYWYRQAAGRGLQLLFYSVGIGQISSEVPQNLSASRPQDRQFILSSKKLLLSDSGFYLCAWSPRTGREGNQPQHFGDGTRLSIL.

The chain employs TRBV5-6 and TRBJ1-1; TRBD1 is a possible D gene (6 bases). CDR3 length equals 14 residues. CDR1 is SGHDT and CDR2 is YYEEEE in the germline V gene. V lost 0 bases, J lost 4 bases, and 10 bases lay in between. The CDR3 coding sequence is TGTGCCAGCAGCTTGGGGGGGCTTCGCACTGAAGCTTTCTTT. Encoded protein: CASSLGGLRTEAFF.

This rearrangement joins TRBV24-1 to TRBJ2-1; no clear D gene. Trimming took off 5 bases at V and 4 bases at J, with 5 bases between the two ends. The CDR3 length is 12 residues. Germline values: CDR1 KGHDR, CDR2 SFDVKD. The CDR3 here is CATSVGYNEQFF. CDR3 nucleotide sequence: TGTGCCACCAGTGTCGGTTACAATGAGCAGTTCTTC.

The rearrangement links TRBV6-2 or TRBV6-3 to TRBJ2-1, with no clear D. The CDR3 extends over 14 amino acids. Germline CDR1 and CDR2: MNHEY and SVGEGT. Trimming took 4 bases from V and 8 from J, leaving 15 bases between them. The CDR3 is CASSSWSSGHEQFF. The CDR3 DNA reads TGTGCCAGCAGTTCGTGGTCCTCTGGGCATGAGCAGTTCTTC.

V is TRBV7-3 and J is TRBJ2-3, with D perhaps TRBD2 (6 bases). The CDR3 extends over 14 amino acids. The V gene's germline CDR1 is SGHTA and CDR2 FQGTGA. V lost 9 bases to trimming and J lost 0 bases, with 13 bases between them. The CDR3 nucleotides read TGTGCCAGTAAAGCGGGTCCTAGCACAGATACGCAGTATTTT. It encodes CASKAGPSTDTQYF.

The chain links TRBV20-1 to TRBJ2-1, with TRBD2 as a possible D gene (5 bases). With 3 bases removed from V and 0 bases from J, the gap between germline ends came to 9 bases. This CDR3 spans 14 amino acids. Germline lookup yields CDR1 DFQATT and CDR2 SNEGSKA (reference sequence). The CDR3 DNA sequence: TGCAGTGCTAGTGGGGAGAGCTCCTACAATGAGCAGTTCTTC. This translates into CSASGESSYNEQFF.

This clone was seen a few times. The chain has TRBV28 and TRBJ1-3; tentative D call: TRBD1 (5 bases). This CDR3 comprises 14 residues. Trimming removed 11 bases at V and 8 bases at J, with 22 bases between. Germline CDR1 MDHEN, CDR2 SYDVKM. The CDR3 loop is CAAAGGFLMDTIYF. The CDR3 DNA reads TGTGCCGCTGCCGGGGGGTTCCTTATGGACACCATATATTTT.

This clone was detected only once. The chain carries TRBV9 and TRBJ1-2; TRBD1 agrees at 7 bases. After removal of 4 bases from V and 4 bases from J, the junction contained 7 bases not matched to a gene. This CDR3 contains 14 residues. Looked up from germline, CDR1 is SGDLS and CDR2 is YYNGEE. The CDR3: CASSHDRAGYGYTF. CDR3 DNA sequence: TGTGCCAGCAGCCATGACAGGGCGGGCTATGGCTACACCTTC.

This clone was found many times. The chain has TRBV3-1 (or the pseudogene TRBV3-2) and TRBJ2-1, with 8 nucleotides matching TRBD2. Trimming at V came to 2 bases and at J to 3 bases, leaving 18 bases not matched to a gene. CDR1 is LGHDT and CDR2 is YNNKEL in the germline V gene (reference sequence). This CDR3 is 20 amino acids long. The CDR3 DNA reads as TGTGCCAGCAGCCAAACTACCGGGACTAGTAATTTTCGCGGCTACAATGAGCAGTTCTTC. Protein product: CASSQTTGTSNFRGYNEQFF.

The chain links TRBV20-1 to TRBJ1-5, with D perhaps matching TRBD1 (5 bases). The CDR3 is 15 amino acids. V lost 6 bases to trimming and J lost 0 bases, with 15 bases between them. Germline CDR1 DFQATT, CDR2 SNEGSKA (reference sequence). DNA for the CDR3: TGCAGTGCGAGTCGGGGGGAGGGTAGCAATCAGCCCCAGCATTTT. This translates into CSASRGEGSNQPQHF.

The rearrangement joins TRBV9 to TRBJ2-6, with D possibly being TRBD1 (6 bases). CDR3 length: 17 amino acids. V lost 4 bases and J 4 bases, leaving 18 bases between the germline ends. Germline values: CDR1 SGDLS, CDR2 YYNGEE. The CDR3 DNA reads TGTGCCAGCAGCCCTTTTGGACAGCAAACGGGGGCCAACGTCCTGACTTTC. It codes for CASSPFGQQTGANVLTF.

The gene calls are TRBV9 and TRBJ1-2; possible D gene TRBD1, 5 bases. Germline CDR1 SGDLS, CDR2 YYNGEE. The CDR3 has 15 residues. The germline V and J ends were trimmed by 4 bases and 5 bases, with 18 bases remaining between them. The CDR3 DNA reads TGTGCCAGCAGCCCTCCCCGAACAGGTCTATATGGCTACACCTTC. Protein sequence: CASSPPRTGLYGYTF.

The V and J genes are TRBV18 and TRBJ2-7; 12 bases are shared with TRBD2. Germline values: CDR1 KGHSH, CDR2 LQKENI. With V trimmed by 9 bases and J by 7 bases, 7 bases remained unmatched. The CDR3 is made up of 13 amino acids. DNA of the CDR3: TGTGCCAGTCGAAGACTAGCGGGAGATGAGCAGTACTTC. It yields the protein CASRRLAGDEQYF.

The chain links TRBV2 to TRBJ2-3, with unresolved D. Germline-derived CDR1 and CDR2 are SNHLY and FYNNEI. This CDR3 region has 15 residues. V lost 2 bases and J 7 bases, leaving 16 bases between the germline ends. For the CDR3, the DNA is TGTGCCAGCAGTGAAAGTGGGCTATCTGGTTATACGCAGTATTTT. Translating it yields CASSESGLSGYTQYF.

The chain combines TRBV29-1 with TRBJ1-2; a weak D match, TRBD1 (6 bases). The germline gives CDR1 SQVTM, CDR2 ANQGSEA. This CDR3 has 15 residues. V was clipped by 0 bases and J by 4 bases, with 15 bases between them. The CDR3 sequence is CSVEDPDTGSYGYTF. For the CDR3, the DNA is TGCAGCGTTGAAGACCCGGATACAGGGAGCTATGGCTACACCTTC. The complete variable domain, with remaining parts taken from reference TRBV29-1 and TRBJ1-2, reads SAVISQKPSRDICQRGTSLTIQCQVDSQVTMMFWYRQQPGQSLTLIATANQGSEATYESGFVIDKFPISRPNLTFSTLTVSNMSPEDSSIYLCSVEDPDTGSYGYTFGSGTRLTVV.

The CDR3 sequence is CASSQEGTGFYEQYF. CDR3 coding DNA: TGCGCCAGCAGCCAAGAGGGGACAGGGTTCTACGAGCAGTACTTC. The chain couples TRBV4-3 to TRBJ2-7; TRBD1 aligns across 9 bases. J gave up 3 bases and V 0 bases, and 3 bases lay outside the gene matches. Germline assignment: CDR1 LGHNA and CDR2 YSLEER. CDR3 size: 15 residues.

Turning to this clone: A read error may produce the germline difference seen at one junction end. The V and J genes are TRBV9 and TRBJ2-1; 9 bases are shared with TRBD2. CDR1 and CDR2 from the germline V gene are SGDLS and YYNGEE. The CDR3 contains 18 residues. The DNA of the CDR3 is TGTGCCCGCAGCTACAGTGGGGGGGGGACTAGCCTAATCAATGAGCAGTTCTTC. Its protein is CARSYSGGGTSLINEQFF.

V and J are TRBV30 and TRBJ2-1, with TRBD1 identical over 7 bases. Germline loops: CDR1 GTSNPN, CDR2 SVGIG (reference sequence). The CDR3 consists of 15 residues. With V trimmed by 0 bases and J by 7 bases, 9 bases remained unmatched. CDR3 protein: CAWSVIRGRVNEQFF. The CDR3 DNA follows: TGTGCCTGGAGTGTAATAAGGGGGCGCGTTAATGAGCAGTTCTTC.

This clone was detected once. This chain uses TRBV9 with TRBJ2-3; D is undetermined. In germline, CDR1 is SGDLS, CDR2 YYNGEE. The ends were cut back, 4 bases at V and 4 bases at J, with 13 bases in the middle. There are 14 residues in the CDR3. The CDR3 loop reads CASSRSPHADTQYF. The CDR3 DNA reads TGTGCCAGCAGCCGGTCCCCTCACGCAGATACGCAGTATTTT.